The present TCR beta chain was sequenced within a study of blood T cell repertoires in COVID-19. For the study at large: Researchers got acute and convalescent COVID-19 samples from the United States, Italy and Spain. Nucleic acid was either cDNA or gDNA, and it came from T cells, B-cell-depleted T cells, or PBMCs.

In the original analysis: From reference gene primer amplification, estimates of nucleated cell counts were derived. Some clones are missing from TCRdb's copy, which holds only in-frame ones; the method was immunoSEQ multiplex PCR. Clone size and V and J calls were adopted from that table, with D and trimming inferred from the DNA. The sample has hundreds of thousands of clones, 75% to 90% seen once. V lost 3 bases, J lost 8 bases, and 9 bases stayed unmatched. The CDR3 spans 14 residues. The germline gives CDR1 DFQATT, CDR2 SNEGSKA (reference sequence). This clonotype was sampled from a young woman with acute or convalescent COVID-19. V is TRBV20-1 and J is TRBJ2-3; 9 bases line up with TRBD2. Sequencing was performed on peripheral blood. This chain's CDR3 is CSASSLAGTSTQYF. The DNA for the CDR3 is TGCAGTGCTAGTAGTCTAGCGGGGACAAGTACGCAGTATTTT.